The sequence of this TCR beta chain was determined in a study of shared clonotypes between healthy human individuals. The CDR3 covers 16 residues. Germline CDR1 reads MDHEN; CDR2 reads SYDVKM. The V gene lost 4 bases and the J gene lost 0 bases, with 14 bases spanning the gap. Researchers divided each subset's genomic DNA evenly across several immunoSEQ plates. This table comes from immunoSEQ multiplex PCR, and its TCRdb copy is limited to in-frame clones, with some not included. Of millions of clones in the sample, over 90% were seen once. The source of this sequence is a man younger than 35 in good health. Some clones in this sample may be carry-over from other donors' samples. Sample: naive CD4+ T cells from PBMCs. Subset here: CD45RA+ positively selected. This chain joins TRBV28 and TRBJ2-3; no clear D gene. The CDR3 nucleotides read TGTGCCAGCAGTTCGCCGCCAGCCCTTAGCACAGATACGCAGTATTTT. It translates to CASSSPPALSTDTQYF.